This T cell receptor beta chain was sequenced for a study of blood T cell repertoires in COVID-19. The repertoire was sequenced with immunoSEQ multiplex PCR; TCRdb's copy has only in-frame clones and lacks some. The sample lists some 280,000 clones, around four fifths occurring once. Germline V CDR1 and CDR2: SGHTA, FQGNSA. The CDR3 loop spans 14 amino acids. V dropped 5 bases and J dropped 1 base, with 11 bases sitting between them. This sequence was found in a woman in her fifties or sixties with active or convalescent COVID-19. Sequencing was performed on peripheral blood. The rearrangement links TRBV7-2 to TRBJ1-1; D unclear. The CDR3 DNA reads TGTGCCAGCAGCGGGCGGGGAAGGAACACTGAAGCTTTCTTT. Residues: CASSGRGRNTEAFF.